A selection of T cell receptor beta chains follows, all from one sample in a study of blood T cell repertoires in COVID-19. Sequencing used immunoSEQ multiplex PCR; TCRdb keeps in-frame clones, though not all of them. The sample holds 65,000 to 95,000 clones, roughly 88% seen once. The sequenced sample consisted of peripheral blood. These receptors came from a woman between 50 and 59 years old with acute or convalescent COVID-19. Each CDR3 is given with its conserved first and last residue. A D gene is named only where the DNA matches it firmly. Clone sizes are given selectively: once, few, many, or a class where the clone is expanded.

j_gene,abundance,d_gene,v_gene,CDR3nt,CDR3aa
TRBJ1-3,.,.,TRBV4-2,TGTGCCAGCAGCCAAGCAGGGTCTGGAAACACCATATATTTT,CASSQAGSGNTIYF
TRBJ2-7,once,TRBD2,TRBV14,TGTGCCAGCAGCCAAGATGCACTAGCGGTGCCCTACGAGCAGTACTTC,CASSQDALAVPYEQYF
TRBJ1-2,.,TRBD1,TRBV9,TGTGCCAGCAGCCCAAGGACAGGGAGGATTCGGGGCTACACCTTC,CASSPRTGRIRGYTF
TRBJ1-2,.,.,TRBV19,TGTGCCAGTAGAGCGGCGGGAGGGTATGGCTACACCTTC,CASRAAGGYGYTF
TRBJ1-6,.,.,TRBV7-2,TGTGCCAGCAGCCTTAATAATTCACCCCTCCACTTT,CASSLNNSPLHF
TRBJ2-7,.,TRBD2,TRBV30,TGTGCCTGGACCAAAACTAGCGGGGGCTACGAGCAGTACTTC,CAWTKTSGGYEQYF
TRBJ1-6,.,.,TRBV6-5,TGTGCCAGCAGCCCACAGGGACATAATTCACCCCTCCACTTT,CASSPQGHNSPLHF
TRBJ2-3,once,TRBD2,TRBV9,TGTGCCAGCAGCGTAGATGTCCCGGGGCTAGCGGGAACCGATACGCAGTATTTT,CASSVDVPGLAGTDTQYF
TRBJ2-2,.,TRBD2,TRBV14,TGTGCCAGCAGGGCAAGACTAGCGGGACGGCGCGGCACCGGGGAGCTGTTTTTT,CASRARLAGRRGTGELFF
TRBJ1-5,.,.,TRBV19,TGTGCCAGTACTTACACGCCAGGGCAGCCTCAGGGTCAGCCCCAGCATTTT,CASTYTPGQPQGQPQHF
TRBJ1-3,.,.,TRBV7-9,TGTGCCAGCAGCCAACCTAAAACAGGGAGGGCTGGAAACACCATATATTTT,CASSQPKTGRAGNTIYF
TRBJ2-2,.,.,TRBV19,TGTGCCAGTAGTAGTAGGGGTAGTGGGACATCGACGGCCGGGGAGCTGTTTTTT,CASSSRGSGTSTAGELFF
TRBJ1-2,few,.,TRBV18,TGTGCCAGCTCACCCGACAGCCCCTGGGGCTACACCTTC,CASSPDSPWGYTF
TRBJ2-7,.,.,TRBV7-2,TGTGCCAGCAGCTCCCCCCTTCGGGGCGAGCAGTACTTC,CASSSPLRGEQYF
TRBJ2-3,.,.,TRBV28,TGTGCCAGCAGTTTCCTTTTTTTCGGGAGTTCAGATACGCAGTATTTT,CASSFLFFGSSDTQYF
TRBJ1-6,.,.,TRBV5-1,TGCGCCAGCAGCGTTTCGCGGGGGGGGCATTCACCCCTCCACTTT,CASSVSRGGHSPLHF